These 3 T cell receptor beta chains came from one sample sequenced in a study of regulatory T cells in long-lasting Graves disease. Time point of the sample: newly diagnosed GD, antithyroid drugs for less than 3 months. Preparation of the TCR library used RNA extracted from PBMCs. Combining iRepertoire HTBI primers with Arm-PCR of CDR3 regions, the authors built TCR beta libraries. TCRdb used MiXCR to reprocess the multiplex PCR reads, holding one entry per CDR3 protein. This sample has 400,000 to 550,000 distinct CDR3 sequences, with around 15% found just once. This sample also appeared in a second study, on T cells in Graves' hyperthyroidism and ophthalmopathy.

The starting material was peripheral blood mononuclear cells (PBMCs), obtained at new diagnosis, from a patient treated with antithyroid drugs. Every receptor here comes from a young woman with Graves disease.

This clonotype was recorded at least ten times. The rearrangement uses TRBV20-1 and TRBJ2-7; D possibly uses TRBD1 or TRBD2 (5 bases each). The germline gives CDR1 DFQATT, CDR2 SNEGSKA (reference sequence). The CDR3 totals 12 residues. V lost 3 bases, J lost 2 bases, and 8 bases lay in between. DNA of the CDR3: TGCAGTGCTAGGAGGGGCCCCTACGAGCAGTACTTC. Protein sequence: CSARRGPYEQYF.

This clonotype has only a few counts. The DNA of the CDR3 is TGTGCCAGCGGGACTAAGCCAGATACGCAGTATTTT. It yields the protein CASGTKPDTQYF. The chain carries TRBV7-3 and TRBJ2-3; 7 bases are shared with TRBD2. Per the germline V gene, CDR1 is SGHTA and CDR2 is FQGTGA. The CDR3 length is 12 residues. V gave up 8 bases and J gave up 4 bases; unmatched junction bases: 3.

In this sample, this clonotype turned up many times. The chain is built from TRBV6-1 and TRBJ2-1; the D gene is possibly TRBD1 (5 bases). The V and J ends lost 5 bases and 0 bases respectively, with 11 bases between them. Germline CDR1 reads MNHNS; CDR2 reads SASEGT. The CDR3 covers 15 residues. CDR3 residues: CASSPIDSSYNEQFF. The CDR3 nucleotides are TGTGCCAGCAGTCCGATCGACAGCTCCTACAATGAGCAGTTCTTC.